These 19 T cell receptor beta chains were sequenced from one sample in a study of cytomegalovirus exposure and HLA in healthy donors. The study ran its PCR with 60 Vbeta and 13 Jbeta primers. The assay was immunoSEQ multiplex PCR, and TCRdb's table has in-frame clones only and misses some. In the table there are over 90,000 clones, around two thirds of which are singletons. Material: PBMCs. These receptors all stem from a woman aged 50 to 65 in good health and CMV-seronegative.

This clone was observed a handful of times. The junction shows a germline mismatch at one end, possibly a read error. This sequence joins TRBV7-9 and TRBJ2-2; D perhaps matches TRBD2 (6 bases). This CDR3 has 15 amino acids. Germline V CDR1 and CDR2: SEHNR, FQNEAQ (reference sequence). The CDR3 spells CSSSSRGSNTGELFF. The CDR3 coding sequence is TGTTCCAGCAGCAGTCGGGGGAGCAACACCGGGGAGCTGTTTTTT.

The chain links TRBV5-4 to TRBJ2-7; 9 bases fit TRBD1. From germline, CDR1 is SGHNT and CDR2 YYREEE (reference sequence). This CDR3 region has 14 residues. V gave up 4 bases and J gave up 7 bases; unmatched junction bases: 9. The CDR3 sequence is CASSLTGGPGEQYF. CDR3 in DNA: TGTGCCAGCAGCCTCACAGGGGGCCCTGGGGAGCAGTACTTC.

The rearrangement links TRBV7-8 to TRBJ2-7, with D possibly matching TRBD2 (7 bases). The CDR3 runs to 14 residues. Germline V gene lookup returns CDR1 SGHVS and CDR2 FQNEAQ. Trimming cost V 5 bases and J 3 bases, with 14 bases left between them. The CDR3 DNA is TGTGCCAGCAGCGAGCGGGACACAGGCTACGAGCAGTACTTC. It codes for CASSERDTGYEQYF.

This clone was recorded once. The chain couples TRBV30 to TRBJ1-2; D perhaps matches TRBD1 (6 bases). V lost 0 bases and J lost 8, with 16 bases in between. CDR1 GTSNPN and CDR2 SVGIG come from the germline V gene (reference sequence). This CDR3 contains 14 residues. In DNA, the CDR3 is TGTGCCTGGAGTGTATACGGGGACAAGGGCGGCTACACCTTC. It specifies CAWSVYGDKGGYTF.

The J gene is TRBJ1-2, the V gene TRBV7-8; D is ambiguous. The V gene lost 3 bases and the J gene lost 8 bases, with 13 bases spanning the gap. The CDR3 sequence is 13 residues long. Germline V gene lookup returns CDR1 SGHVS and CDR2 FQNEAQ. CDR3 bases: TGTGCCAGCAGCTTCGCCCAACGGAGGGGCTACACCTTC. This encodes CASSFAQRRGYTF.

This clone has a handful of counts. This chain connects TRBV4-3 to TRBJ2-7; 8 bases align to TRBD1. Germline CDR1 and CDR2: LGHNA and YSLEER. Trimming took 0 bases from V and 3 from J; bases not matched to a gene: 7. The CDR3 consists of 16 residues. The CDR3 sequence: CASSQEVQGANYEQYF. CDR3 sequence (DNA): TGCGCCAGCAGCCAAGAAGTCCAGGGGGCAAACTACGAGCAGTACTTC.

The genes are TRBV7-8 and TRBJ1-2, with D possibly matching TRBD1 (5 bases). V dropped 6 bases and J dropped 6 bases, with 11 bases sitting between them. The CDR3 covers 12 residues. Germline CDR1 is SGHVS and CDR2 is FQNEAQ. The CDR3 nucleotides are TGTGCCAGCAGTTCAGGGATCCATGGCTACACCTTC. This codes for CASSSGIHGYTF. The full variable domain, its missing parts supplied by reference TRBV7-8 and TRBJ1-2, is GAGVSQSPRYKVAKRGQDVALRCDPISGHVSLFWYQQALGQGPEFLTYFQNEAQLDKSGLPSDRFFAERPEGSVSTLKIQRTQQEDSAVYLCASSSGIHGYTFGSGTRLTVV.

V usage is TRBV19 and J usage is TRBJ1-4, with D hard to call. The CDR3 is made up of 11 amino acids. The V and J ends lost 4 bases and 10 bases respectively, with 7 bases between them. Germline V gene data show CDR1 as LNHDA and CDR2 as SQIVND (reference sequence). The CDR3 is CASSTSLKLFF. The CDR3 DNA sequence: TGTGCCAGTAGTACTTCACTAAAACTGTTTTTT.

The V call is TRBV19, the J call TRBJ2-1, with 9 bases matching TRBD2. CDR1 is LNHDA and CDR2 is SQIVND in the germline V gene (reference sequence). The CDR3 sequence is 15 residues long. V was clipped by 7 bases and J by 4 bases; unmatched bases: 8. The CDR3 DNA reads as TGTGCCAGTAAAAACGCGGGGGGGCCTTACAATGAGCAGTTCTTC. This gives the protein CASKNAGGPYNEQFF.

This clone occurred once. The chain combines TRBV6-6 with TRBJ1-2, with D unresolved. The germline V gene encodes CDR1 MNHNY and CDR2 SVGAGI (reference sequence). V lost 0 bases, J lost 6 bases, and 8 bases lay in between. This CDR3 has 13 residues. In DNA form, the CDR3 reads TGTGCCAGCAGTTACTCGTTTTTAGATGGCTACACCTTC. Amino acids: CASSYSFLDGYTF.

The chain links TRBV7-2 to TRBJ2-1; TRBD2 aligns across 9 bases. CDR1 is SGHTA and CDR2 is FQGNSA in the germline V gene. CDR3 length: 15 residues. J lost 6 bases, V lost 1 base, and 4 bases had no gene match. Written as DNA, the CDR3 is TGTGCCAGCAGCTTAGTAGCGGGAGTGGGCAATGAGCAGTTCTTC. Translated, it gives CASSLVAGVGNEQFF.

The rearrangement links TRBV10-2 to TRBJ2-3; TRBD1 matches at 8 bases. This CDR3 spans 11 amino acids. Germline-derived CDR1 and CDR2 are WSHSY and SAAADI. The V gene end was trimmed by 8 bases and the J gene end by 8 bases; junction bases not matched to a gene: 3. The CDR3 sequence: CASVDRGTQYF. CDR3 DNA sequence: TGCGCCAGCGTCGACAGGGGTACGCAGTATTTT.

V and J are TRBV7-9 and TRBJ1-5; D remains unclear. Trimming took off 2 bases at V and 7 bases at J, with 21 bases between the two ends. The CDR3 is 17 amino acids. CDR1 and CDR2 (germline): SEHNR, FQNEAQ (reference sequence). The CDR3 spells CASSLSVPGLVGQPQHF. Here the CDR3 DNA reads TGTGCCAGCAGCTTATCCGTCCCCGGACTGGTGGGACAGCCCCAGCATTTT.

The V gene is TRBV18, the J gene TRBJ2-7; D is ambiguous. This CDR3 region has 17 residues. CDR1 is KGHSH and CDR2 is LQKENI in the germline V gene. With 2 bases removed from V and 0 bases from J, the gap between germline ends came to 17 bases. The CDR3 region has the DNA TGTGCCAGCTCACCAATCCCCCCGAGCCGGAGCTCCTACGAGCAGTACTTC. Translating gives CASSPIPPSRSSYEQYF.

The chain combines TRBV6-5 with TRBJ1-3, with D unresolved. Germline V CDR1 and CDR2: MNHEY, SVGAGI. CDR3 length: 12 amino acids. V dropped 6 bases and J dropped 4 bases, with 7 bases sitting between them. The CDR3 nucleotides read TGTGCCAGCAGCACCCAGGGAAACACCATATATTTT. It specifies CASSTQGNTIYF.

This sequence joins TRBV7-9 and TRBJ2-4; 11 nucleotides align to TRBD1. Germline values: CDR1 SEHNR, CDR2 FQNEAQ (reference sequence). V lost 5 bases, J lost 0 bases, and 6 bases stayed unmatched. This CDR3 is built from 17 residues. DNA for the CDR3: TGTGCCAGCAGCCCACTGGACAGGGGGCGAGCCAAAAACATTCAGTACTTC. This sequence encodes CASSPLDRGRAKNIQYF. The full variable domain, its missing parts supplied by reference TRBV7-9 and TRBJ2-4, is DTGVSQNPRHKITKRGQNVTFRCDPISEHNRLYWYRQTLGQGPEFLTYFQNEAQLEKSRLLSDRFSAERPKGSFSTLEIQRTEQGDSAMYLCASSPLDRGRAKNIQYFGAGTRLSVL.

This clone occurred once. The chain joins TRBV19 to TRBJ1-2; D is possibly TRBD1 (6 bases). Germline V gives CDR1 LNHDA, CDR2 SQIVND (reference sequence). The CDR3 is 11 amino acids. The V and J ends lost 5 bases and 6 bases respectively, with 7 bases between them. The CDR3 sequence is CASSQGNGYTF. In nucleotides, the CDR3 is TGTGCCAGTAGTCAGGGGAATGGCTACACCTTC.

The chain couples TRBV11-2 to TRBJ2-3, with TRBD2 as a possible D gene (6 bases). The CDR3 has 13 residues. V was shortened by 3 bases and J by 12 bases, with 16 bases between the two germline ends. Germline CDR1 and CDR2: SGHAT and FQNNGV. The CDR3 nucleotides read TGTGCCAGCAGCTTCCAGACTAGTTCGGCCCAGTATTTT. Its translation: CASSFQTSSAQYF. Full variable domain (missing parts from reference TRBV11-2 and TRBJ2-3): EAGVAQSPRYKIIEKRQSVAFWCNPISGHATLYWYQQILGQGPKLLIQFQNNGVVDDSQLPKDRFSAERLKGVDSTLKIQPAKLEDSAVYLCASSFQTSSAQYFGPGTRLTVL.

The chain links TRBV5-4 to TRBJ1-2, with D tentatively TRBD1 (6 bases). Trimming took 2 bases from V and 3 from J, leaving 11 bases between them. The CDR3 loop spans 14 amino acids. CDR1 and CDR2 from the germline V gene are SGHNT and YYREEE (reference sequence). In DNA form, the CDR3 reads TGTGCCAGCAGCTTACAGGGCCGACACTATGGCTACACCTTC. This codes for CASSLQGRHYGYTF.